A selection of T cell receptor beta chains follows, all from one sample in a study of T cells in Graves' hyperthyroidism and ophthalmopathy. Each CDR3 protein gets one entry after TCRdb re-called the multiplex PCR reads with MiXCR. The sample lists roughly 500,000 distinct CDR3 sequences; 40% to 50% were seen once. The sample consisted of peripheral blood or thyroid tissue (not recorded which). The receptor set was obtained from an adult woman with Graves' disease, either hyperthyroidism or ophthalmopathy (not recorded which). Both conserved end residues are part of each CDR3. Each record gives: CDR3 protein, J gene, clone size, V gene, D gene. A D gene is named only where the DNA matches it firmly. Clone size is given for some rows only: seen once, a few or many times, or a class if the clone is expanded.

CDR3: CASRGFSYEQYF; J: TRBJ2-7; size: NA; V: TRBV2; D: NA
CDR3: CASSQGGPLHF; J: TRBJ1-6; size: NA; V: TRBV7-9; D: NA
CDR3: CASSYRPAGNTGELFF; J: TRBJ2-2; size: many; V: TRBV7-3; D: TRBD2
CDR3: CASSLTGAGSPLHF; J: TRBJ1-6; size: NA; V: TRBV11-2; D: TRBD1
CDR3: CSAVGAHTGELFF; J: TRBJ2-2; size: few; V: TRBV20-1; D: NA
CDR3: CSVGGSANTGELFF; J: TRBJ2-2; size: NA; V: TRBV29-1; D: NA
CDR3: CASSTAGGERGFSRDTEAFF; J: TRBJ1-1; size: NA; V: TRBV11-3; D: NA
CDR3: CATSVYRQGGTEAFF; J: TRBJ1-1; size: NA; V: TRBV15; D: TRBD1
CDR3: CASSEGQPTEAFF; J: TRBJ1-1; size: NA; V: TRBV5-1; D: TRBD1
CDR3: CASRSSGSTDTQYF; J: TRBJ2-3; size: NA; V: TRBV2; D: NA
CDR3: CSVVGVQETQYF; J: TRBJ2-5; size: many; V: TRBV29-1; D: NA
CDR3: CASSRDPQSYEQYF; J: TRBJ2-7; size: many; V: TRBV7-9; D: NA
CDR3: CASSTTAGGTEAFF; J: TRBJ1-1; size: many; V: TRBV7-8; D: NA
CDR3: CSARTPAGGRETQYF; J: TRBJ2-5; size: NA; V: TRBV20-1; D: TRBD2
CDR3: CSATDLRGYGYTF; J: TRBJ1-2; size: NA; V: TRBV20-1; D: NA